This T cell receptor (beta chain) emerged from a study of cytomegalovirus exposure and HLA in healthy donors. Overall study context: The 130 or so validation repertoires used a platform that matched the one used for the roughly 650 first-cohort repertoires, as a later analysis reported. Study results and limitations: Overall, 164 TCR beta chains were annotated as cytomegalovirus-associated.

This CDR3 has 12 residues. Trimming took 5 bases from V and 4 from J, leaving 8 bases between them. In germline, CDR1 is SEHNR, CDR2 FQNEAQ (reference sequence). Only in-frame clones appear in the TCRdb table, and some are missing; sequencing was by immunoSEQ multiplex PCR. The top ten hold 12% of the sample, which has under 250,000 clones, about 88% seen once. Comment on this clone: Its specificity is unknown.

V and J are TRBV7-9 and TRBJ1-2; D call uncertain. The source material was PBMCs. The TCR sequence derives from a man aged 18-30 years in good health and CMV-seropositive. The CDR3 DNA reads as TGTGCCAGCAGCCTTGGCTCCTATGGCTACACCTTC. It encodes CASSLGSYGYTF.